The clone carrying this TCR beta chain was recorded at least ten times. Arm-PCR of CDR3 regions and iRepertoire HTBI primers were the basis on which TCR beta libraries were built. From the multiplex PCR reads, TCRdb called clonotypes with MiXCR, one entry per CDR3 protein. The sample carries about 450,000 distinct CDR3 sequences, approximately 16% recorded once. The source of the sample is a study of regulatory T cells in long-lasting Graves disease. Trimming took off 4 bases at V and 6 bases at J, with 19 bases between the two ends. This CDR3 contains 16 residues. The germline V gene has CDR1 SEHNR and CDR2 FQNEAQ (reference sequence). Sample time point: newly diagnosed GD, antithyroid drugs for less than 3 months. RNA from PBMCs was the source of the TCR library. These same records also appear under a second study, on T cells in Graves' hyperthyroidism and ophthalmopathy.

The sequence was collected from a woman in her 30s with Graves disease. The V and J genes are TRBV7-9 and TRBJ2-1; D possibly corresponds to TRBD1 (5 bases). The sequencing used peripheral blood mononuclear cells (PBMCs), collected at new diagnosis, from a patient treated with antithyroid drugs. CDR3 sequence (DNA): TGTGCCAGCAGCTCCGAGGTAGGGGCTCGCGTCAATGAGCAGTTCTTC. This gives the protein CASSSEVGARVNEQFF.